Given below is one T cell receptor (beta chain) in context. Its antigen is not known. The repertoire was sequenced with immunoSEQ multiplex PCR; TCRdb's copy has only in-frame clones and lacks some. The data hold tens of thousands of clones, with 75% to 85% observed a single time. The sample is drawn from a study of OX40 agonist ivuxolimab in advanced cancers. Study results and limitations: There were, on average, more expanded clones in CD8+ T cells than in CD4+.

The source was CD4+ or CD8+ T cells sorted from blood, collected in a trial of the OX40 agonist ivuxolimab. The receptor comes from an adult with an advanced solid tumor such as melanoma, head and neck, liver or kidney cancer.

The CDR3 loop reads CASSADRVSSGNTIYF. DNA of the CDR3: TGTGCCAGCAGCGCAGACAGGGTTTCGTCTGGAAACACCATATATTTT. This chain connects TRBV9 to TRBJ1-3; 7 bases are a match to TRBD1. The CDR3 is made up of 16 amino acids. Germline assignment: CDR1 SGDLS and CDR2 YYNGEE. Losses at the gene ends were 3 bases for V and 1 base for J; bases not matched to a gene: 7. The complete variable domain, with remaining parts taken from reference TRBV9 and TRBJ1-3, reads DSGVTQTPKHLITATGQRVTLRCSPRSGDLSVYWYQQSLDQGLQFLIQYYNGEERAKGNILERFSAQQFPDLHSELNLSSLELGDSALYFCASSADRVSSGNTIYFGEGSWLTVV.